By share of the sample, the clone carrying this TCR beta chain is medium-sized. Its matching antigen is unknown. From the reads, TCRdb called clonotypes with MiXCR, one entry per CDR3 protein. The table includes some 300,000 distinct CDR3 sequences, roughly 15% detected once. The data were taken from a study of T cell repertoires in cytomegalovirus infection. As for the study in general: CMV infection plus the matching HLA type was flagged by public TCR beta signatures.

The CDR3 consists of 12 residues. V was clipped by 4 bases and J by 5 bases, with 8 bases between them. The V gene's germline CDR1 is SGHTA and CDR2 FQGNSA. Overall study findings and caveats: Summed frequency of shared TCR beta families picked out CMV carriers who also had the relevant HLA.

V is TRBV7-2 and J is TRBJ2-5; D not resolved. This receptor was taken from a human donor in good health (CMV status not recorded). Some clones in this sample may be carry-over from other donors' samples. Sequences were obtained from PBMCs. The CDR3 region has the DNA TGTGCCAGCAGCTCAAGTAGGGAGACCCAGTACTTC. This translates into CASSSSRETQYF.